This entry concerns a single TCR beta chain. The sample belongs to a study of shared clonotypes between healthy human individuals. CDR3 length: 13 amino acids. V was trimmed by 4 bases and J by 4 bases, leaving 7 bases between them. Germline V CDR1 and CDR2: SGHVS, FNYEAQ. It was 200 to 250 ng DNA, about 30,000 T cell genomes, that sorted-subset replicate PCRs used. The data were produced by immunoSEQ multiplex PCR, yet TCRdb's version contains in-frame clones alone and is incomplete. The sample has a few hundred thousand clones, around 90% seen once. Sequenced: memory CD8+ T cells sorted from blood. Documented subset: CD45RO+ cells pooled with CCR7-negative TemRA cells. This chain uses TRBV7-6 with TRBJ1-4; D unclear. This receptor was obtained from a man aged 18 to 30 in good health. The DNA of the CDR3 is TGTGCCAGCAGCTCGGGGATTAATGAAAAACTGTTTTTT. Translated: CASSSGINEKLFF.